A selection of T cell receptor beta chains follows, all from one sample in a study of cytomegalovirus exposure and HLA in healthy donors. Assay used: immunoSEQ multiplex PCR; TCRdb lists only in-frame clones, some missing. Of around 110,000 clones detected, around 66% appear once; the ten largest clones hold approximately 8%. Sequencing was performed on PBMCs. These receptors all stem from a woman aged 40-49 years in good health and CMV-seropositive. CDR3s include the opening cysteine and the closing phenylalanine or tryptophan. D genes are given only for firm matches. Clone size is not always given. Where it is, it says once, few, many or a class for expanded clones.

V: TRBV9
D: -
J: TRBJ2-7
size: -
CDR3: CASSVGVSGAAYEQYF
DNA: TGTGCCAGCAGCGTAGGAGTAAGCGGAGCTGCCTACGAGCAGTACTTC

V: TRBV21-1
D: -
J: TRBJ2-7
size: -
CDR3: CASSKGAGVIYEQYF
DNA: TGTGCCAGCAGCAAGGGGGCGGGGGTTATCTACGAGCAGTACTTC

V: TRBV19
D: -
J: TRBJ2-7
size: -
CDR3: CASSIGAGHTSEQYF
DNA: TGTGCCAGTAGTATAGGGGCAGGGCATACATCCGAGCAGTACTTC

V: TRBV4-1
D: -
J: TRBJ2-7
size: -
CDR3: CASSQEVIGAPYEQYF
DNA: TGCGCCAGCAGCCAAGAGGTGATAGGGGCCCCCTACGAGCAGTACTTC

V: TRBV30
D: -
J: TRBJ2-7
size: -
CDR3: CAWSTGSDEQYF
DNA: TGTGCCTGGAGTACAGGAAGCGACGAGCAGTACTTC

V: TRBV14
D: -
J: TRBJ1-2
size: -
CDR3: CASSQGGSPGGYTF
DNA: TGTGCCAGCAGCCAAGGCGGCTCCCCGGGGGGCTACACCTTC

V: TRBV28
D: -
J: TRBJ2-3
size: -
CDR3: CASSLSSPSTDTQYF
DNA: TGTGCCAGCAGTTTATCCAGTCCTAGCACAGATACGCAGTATTTT

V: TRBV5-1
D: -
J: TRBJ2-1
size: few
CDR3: CAPTGENNEQFF
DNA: TGCGCCCCAACGGGAGAAAACAATGAGCAGTTCTTC

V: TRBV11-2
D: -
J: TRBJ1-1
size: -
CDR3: CASSLSHGSQGEAFF
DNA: TGTGCCAGCAGCCTATCACATGGGTCACAGGGAGAAGCTTTCTTT

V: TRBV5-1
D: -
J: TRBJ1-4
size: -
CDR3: CASSLQGATNEKLFF
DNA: TGCGCCAGCAGCTTGCAGGGCGCGACTAATGAAAAACTGTTTTTT

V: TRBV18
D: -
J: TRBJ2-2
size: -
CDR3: CASSLSAGALDTGELFF
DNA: TGTGCCAGCTCACTATCGGCAGGGGCACTGGACACCGGGGAGCTGTTTTTT

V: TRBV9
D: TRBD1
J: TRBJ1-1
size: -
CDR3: CASRGQGGHTEAFF
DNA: TGTGCCAGCAGGGGACAGGGCGGCCACACTGAAGCTTTCTTT

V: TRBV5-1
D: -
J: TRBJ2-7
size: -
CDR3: CASSSGLRDTSSYEQYF
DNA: TGCGCCAGCAGCTCGGGGCTCCGGGACACTAGCTCCTACGAGCAGTACTTC

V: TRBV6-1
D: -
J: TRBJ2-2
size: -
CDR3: CASMETGNTGELFF
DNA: TGTGCCAGCATGGAGACAGGGAACACCGGGGAGCTGTTTTTT

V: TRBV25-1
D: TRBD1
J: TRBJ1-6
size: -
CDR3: CASSEYGQGGSPLHF
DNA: TGTGCCAGCAGTGAATATGGACAGGGAGGTTCACCCCTCCACTTT

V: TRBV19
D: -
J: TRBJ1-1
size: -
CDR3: CASTPPGGGRTEAFF
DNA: TGTGCCAGTACCCCCCCGGGGGGGGGAAGGACTGAAGCTTTCTTT

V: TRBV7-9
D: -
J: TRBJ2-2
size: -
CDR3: CSSSRGPGELFF
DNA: TGTTCCAGCAGTAGAGGGCCCGGGGAGCTGTTTTTT

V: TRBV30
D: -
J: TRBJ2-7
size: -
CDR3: CAWSVGAPGHGYEQYF
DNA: TGTGCCTGGAGTGTAGGGGCCCCGGGACACGGTTACGAGCAGTACTTC

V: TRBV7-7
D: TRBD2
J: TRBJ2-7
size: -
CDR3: CASSQGLAGEVNEQYF
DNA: TGTGCTAGCAGCCAGGGACTAGCGGGAGAGGTCAACGAGCAGTACTTC

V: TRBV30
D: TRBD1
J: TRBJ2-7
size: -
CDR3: CAWSLQGGYEQYF
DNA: TGTGCCTGGAGCTTACAGGGGGGTTACGAGCAGTACTTC

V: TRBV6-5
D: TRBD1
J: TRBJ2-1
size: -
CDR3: CASSYLARQGGEQFF
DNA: TGTGCCAGCAGTTACCTCGCACGACAGGGGGGTGAGCAGTTCTTC

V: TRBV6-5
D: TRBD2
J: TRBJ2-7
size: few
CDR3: CASSQSGRAYEQYF
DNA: TGTGCCAGCAGCCAAAGCGGGAGGGCCTACGAGCAGTACTTC

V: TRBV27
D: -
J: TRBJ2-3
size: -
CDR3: CASRKGGLGTDTQYF
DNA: TGTGCCAGCAGGAAGGGAGGATTGGGCACAGATACGCAGTATTTT

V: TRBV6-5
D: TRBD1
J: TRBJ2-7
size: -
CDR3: CASSQTGSSYEQYF
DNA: TGTGCCAGCAGTCAGACAGGGAGCTCCTACGAGCAGTACTTC

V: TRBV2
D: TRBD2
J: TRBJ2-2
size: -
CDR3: CASSAVLAGASGELFF
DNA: TGTGCCAGCAGTGCCGTACTAGCGGGAGCCAGCGGGGAGCTGTTTTTT

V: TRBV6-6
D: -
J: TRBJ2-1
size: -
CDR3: CASSYGLSYNEQFF
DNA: TGTGCCAGCAGTTATGGGCTCTCCTACAATGAGCAGTTCTTC

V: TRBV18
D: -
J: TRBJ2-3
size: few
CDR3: CASSRGAEDTQYF
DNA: TGTGCCAGCTCTCGGGGGGCGGAAGATACGCAGTATTTT

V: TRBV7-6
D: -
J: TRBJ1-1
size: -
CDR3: CASSLPGQLNTEAFF
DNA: TGTGCCAGCAGCCTACCGGGACAACTGAACACTGAAGCTTTCTTT